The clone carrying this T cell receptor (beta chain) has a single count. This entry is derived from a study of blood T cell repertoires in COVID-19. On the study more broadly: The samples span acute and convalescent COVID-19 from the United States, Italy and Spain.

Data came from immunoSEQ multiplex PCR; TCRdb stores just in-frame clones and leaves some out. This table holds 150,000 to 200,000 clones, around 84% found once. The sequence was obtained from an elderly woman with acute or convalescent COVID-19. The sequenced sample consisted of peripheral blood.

DNA for the CDR3: TGTGCCAGCAGCCCTAGGGGGGGGAACTATGGCTACACCTTC. Translated, it gives CASSPRGGNYGYTF. The chain combines TRBV7-9 with TRBJ1-2, with D perhaps matching TRBD1 (6 bases). The length of the CDR3 is 14 residues. V was clipped by 5 bases and J by 2 bases, with 12 bases between them. Germline CDR1 reads SEHNR; CDR2 reads FQNEAQ (reference sequence).